The rows below give T cell receptor beta chains drawn from one sample of a study of cytomegalovirus exposure and HLA in healthy donors. Data came from immunoSEQ multiplex PCR; TCRdb stores just in-frame clones and leaves some out. The sample consists of over 75,000 clones, 78% of them appearing once. Sequenced: PBMCs. These receptor sequences come from a woman aged 55 to 70 in good health and CMV-seronegative. Both conserved end residues are part of each CDR3. D genes are given only for firm matches. The size of a clone is reported for some rows only, either as once, few or many, or as a class for expanded clones.

j_call clone_size d_call v_call cdr3_aa cdr3_nt
TRBJ1-2 - TRBD1 TRBV6-5 CASRTGTVNGYTF TGTGCCAGCAGGACCGGGACAGTAAATGGCTACACCTTC
TRBJ2-1 - - TRBV10-1 CASSEREFAEQFF TGCGCCAGCAGTGAGCGGGAGTTCGCTGAGCAGTTCTTC
TRBJ1-5 - - TRBV30 CAWSSASNQPQHF TGTGCCTGGAGTTCAGCGTCCAATCAGCCCCAGCATTTT
TRBJ1-4 - - TRBV11-2 CASSSTANEKLFF TGTGCCAGCAGCTCGACAGCTAATGAAAAACTGTTTTTT
TRBJ1-2 - TRBD1 TRBV7-8 CASSPTRDRGLDYGYTF TGTGCCAGCAGCCCCACTCGTGACAGGGGATTAGACTATGGCTACACCTTC
TRBJ2-1 - - TRBV5-1 CASSLQPGDNEQFF TGCGCCAGCAGCTTGCAGCCAGGGGATAATGAGCAGTTCTTC
TRBJ2-7 - - TRBV4-1 CASSQDSQNSYEQYF TGCGCCAGCAGCCAAGATTCCCAGAACTCCTACGAGCAGTACTTC
TRBJ2-6 - TRBD1 TRBV18 CASSTGTVSSGANVLTF TGTGCCAGCTCGACCGGGACAGTGAGCTCTGGGGCCAACGTCCTGACTTTC
TRBJ2-1 once TRBD2 TRBV7-8 CASSPWTSGGAVNEQFF TGTGCCAGCAGCCCCTGGACTAGCGGGGGGGCCGTTAATGAGCAGTTCTTC
TRBJ2-1 - - TRBV19 CASSGLSTYNEQFF TGTGCCAGTAGCGGACTGTCGACGTACAATGAGCAGTTCTTC
TRBJ2-3 - - TRBV19 CASNPGRSDTQYF TGTGCCAGTAACCCAGGGAGGTCAGATACGCAGTATTTT
TRBJ2-2 - TRBD1 TRBV6-5 CASSGQVYTGELFF TGTGCCAGCAGTGGACAGGTTTACACCGGGGAGCTGTTTTTT
TRBJ2-3 once - TRBV29-1 CSVATRGADTQYF TGCAGCGTAGCGACCCGCGGGGCAGATACGCAGTATTTT
TRBJ1-4 - - TRBV10-1 CARGGGDLKEKLFF TGCGCCAGGGGAGGAGGGGATCTAAAGGAAAAACTGTTTTTT
TRBJ1-2 - TRBD1 TRBV5-8 CASSLPDRGYWDYGYTF TGTGCCAGCAGCCTCCCTGACAGGGGGTATTGGGACTATGGCTACACCTTC
TRBJ1-4 - - TRBV11-2 CASSLWVGSQATNEKLFF TGTGCCAGCAGCTTATGGGTCGGCAGCCAGGCAACTAATGAAAAACTGTTTTTT
TRBJ1-1 - - TRBV4-3 CASSQGINTEAFF TGCGCCAGCAGCCAGGGCATTAATACTGAAGCTTTCTTT
TRBJ2-5 - TRBD2 TRBV9 CASSVLAGVGETQYF TGTGCCAGCAGCGTACTAGCGGGAGTAGGGGAGACCCAGTACTTC
TRBJ2-2 - - TRBV7-2 CASSPQGREELFF TGTGCCAGCAGCCCCCAGGGGCGCGAGGAGCTGTTTTTT
TRBJ2-7 - - TRBV2 CASSGIGEWGYEQYF TGTGCCAGCAGTGGCATCGGGGAATGGGGCTACGAGCAGTACTTC
TRBJ2-7 - TRBD1 TRBV5-5 CASSSARDRANEQYF TGTGCCAGCAGCTCAGCCCGGGACAGGGCCAACGAGCAGTACTTC
TRBJ2-5 once - TRBV7-2 CASSPGGGRETQYF TGTGCCAGCAGCCCGGGGGGCGGGAGAGAGACCCAGTACTTC
TRBJ1-1 - - TRBV10-3 CAISESEGMNTEAFF TGTGCCATCAGTGAGTCGGAGGGGATGAACACTGAAGCTTTCTTT
TRBJ2-1 - TRBD2 TRBV9 CASSARGLAGGRNEQFF TGTGCCAGCAGCGCGAGGGGACTAGCGGGGGGGCGGAATGAGCAGTTCTTC
TRBJ1-1 - TRBD1 TRBV7-2 CASSKGTGEAFF TGTGCCAGCAGCAAGGGGACAGGCGAAGCTTTCTTT
TRBJ1-5 once TRBD1 TRBV7-2 CASSLTRTGIRDQPQHF TGTGCCAGCAGCTTAACCCGGACAGGTATACGGGATCAGCCCCAGCATTTT